This T cell receptor beta chain was obtained from a study of post-analysis software for immune sequencing data. Every TCR beta cDNA library bore unique molecular identifiers. TCRdb reprocessed the PCR reads with MiXCR, giving one entry per CDR3 protein. The sample comprises 450,000 to 700,000 distinct CDR3 sequences, 44% of which are singletons, and 1.5% to 2% rests with the top ten. Germline V gene sequence: CDR1 SGHTA, CDR2 FQGNSA. The CDR3 is 16 residues long. Regarding this clonotype: Its matching antigen is unknown.

General study points: Higher frequency in patients than in controls was seen for about five TRBV segments, with TRBV5-6, TRBV5-1 and TRBV20-1 among them. F measure clustering grouped samples strongly by preparation batch.

The chain has TRBV7-2 and TRBJ2-5, with 7 bases that match TRBD1. The J call may be incorrect, as the DNA end agrees better with TRBJ2-7. This sequence was found in a girl between 5 and 17 years old with multiple sclerosis. Sequencing was done on a sample of blood. CDR3 in DNA: TGTGCCAGCAGCTTAGTCGGGGTAGGGGGCAACGACGAGCAGTACTTC. Its protein product is CASSLVGVGGNDEQYF.